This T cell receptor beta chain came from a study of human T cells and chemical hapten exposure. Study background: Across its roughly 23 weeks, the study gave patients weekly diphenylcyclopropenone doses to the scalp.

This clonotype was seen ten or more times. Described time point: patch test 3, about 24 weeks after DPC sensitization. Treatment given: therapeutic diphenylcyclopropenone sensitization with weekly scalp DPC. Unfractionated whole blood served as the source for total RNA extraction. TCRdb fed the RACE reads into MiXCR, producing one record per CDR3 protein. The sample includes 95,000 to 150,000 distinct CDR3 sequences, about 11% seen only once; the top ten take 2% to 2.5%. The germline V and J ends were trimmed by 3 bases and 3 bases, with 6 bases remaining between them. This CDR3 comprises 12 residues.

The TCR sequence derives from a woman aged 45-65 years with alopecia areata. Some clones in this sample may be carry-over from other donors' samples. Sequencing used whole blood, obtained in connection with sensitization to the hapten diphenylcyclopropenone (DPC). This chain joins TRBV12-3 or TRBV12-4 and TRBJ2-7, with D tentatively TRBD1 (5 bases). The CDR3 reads CASSLGHYEQYF. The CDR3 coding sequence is TGTGCCAGCAGTTTGGGGCACTACGAGCAGTACTTC.